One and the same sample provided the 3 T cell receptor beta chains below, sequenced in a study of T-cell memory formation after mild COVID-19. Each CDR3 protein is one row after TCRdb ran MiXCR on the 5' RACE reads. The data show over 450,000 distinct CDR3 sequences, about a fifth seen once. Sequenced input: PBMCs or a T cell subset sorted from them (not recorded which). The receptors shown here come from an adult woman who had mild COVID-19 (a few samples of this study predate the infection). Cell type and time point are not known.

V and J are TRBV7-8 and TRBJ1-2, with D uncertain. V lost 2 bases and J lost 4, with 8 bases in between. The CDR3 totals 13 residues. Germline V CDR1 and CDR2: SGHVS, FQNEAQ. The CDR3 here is CASSLQNLYGYTF. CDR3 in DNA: TGTGCCAGCAGCTTACAGAACCTCTATGGCTACACCTTC.

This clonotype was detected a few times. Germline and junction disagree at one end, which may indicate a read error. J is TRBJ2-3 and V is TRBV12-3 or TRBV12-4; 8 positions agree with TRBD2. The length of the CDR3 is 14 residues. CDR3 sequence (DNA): TGTGCCAGCAGTCTAGCGGGCCACGGGGATACGCAGTATTTT. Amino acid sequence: CASSLAGHGDTQYF.

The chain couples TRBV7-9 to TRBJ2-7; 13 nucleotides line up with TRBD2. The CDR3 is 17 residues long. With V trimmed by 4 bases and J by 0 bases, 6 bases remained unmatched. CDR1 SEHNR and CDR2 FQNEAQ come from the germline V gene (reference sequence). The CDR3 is CASSWTSGRSSSYEQYF. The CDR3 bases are TGTGCCAGCAGCTGGACTAGCGGGAGAAGCTCCTCCTACGAGCAGTACTTC.